The entry below gives a single TCR beta chain sequence along with its context. Its antigen is not identified. This sample stems from a study of cytomegalovirus exposure and HLA in healthy donors. General study points: The majority of CMV-associated TCR beta chains were reported as apparently HLA-restricted in a later analysis.

Primers: 60 Vbeta forward and 13 Jbeta reverse. TCRdb keeps only in-frame clones here, not all; method: immunoSEQ multiplex PCR. This specimen shows 150,000 or so clones; the ten leading clones hold roughly 1.7%. The source is a man between 18 and 35 years old in good health and CMV-seronegative. The sample comprised PBMCs.

Here the CDR3 reads CASSLPGTGANYGYTF. DNA for the CDR3: TGTGCCAGCAGTTTACCAGGGACAGGAGCTAACTATGGCTACACCTTC. The chain joins TRBV28 to TRBJ1-2; 8 bases line up with TRBD1. Per the germline V gene, CDR1 is MDHEN and CDR2 is SYDVKM. Trimming at V came to 2 bases and at J to 0 bases, leaving 5 bases not matched to a gene. This CDR3 is 16 amino acids long.